The next 16 T cell receptor beta chains were all read from a single sample in a study of beta chain features in type 1 diabetes. The isolated RNA, all of it, was reverse transcribed, so expressed TCRB transcripts were what got sequenced. Clones were read by immunoSEQ multiplex PCR, and TCRdb kept only the in-frame ones, dropping some. This table has some 170,000 clones, 50% to 70% appearing once. Their recognized antigens are unknown. Study results and limitations: Shortening of TCRB CDR3s, moderate but significant, appeared in all four CD4+ subsets of Type 1 diabetes patients.

Sequenced material: naive CD4+ T cells from blood. The source of these receptors is a man under 40 with type 1 diabetes.

The chain combines TRBV9 with TRBJ2-5, with D possibly being TRBD1 or TRBD2 (6 bases each). Germline lookup yields CDR1 SGDLS and CDR2 YYNGEE. Trimming left V 0 bases short and J 4 bases short, with 10 bases between. This CDR3 is 14 amino acids long. CDR3 region: CASSVDRGPETQYF. DNA of the CDR3: TGTGCCAGCAGCGTAGATCGGGGGCCAGAGACCCAGTACTTC.

V usage is TRBV30 and J usage is TRBJ1-2; D is ambiguous. Germline CDR1 and CDR2: GTSNPN and SVGIG (reference sequence). CDR3 length: 12 residues. The V and J ends lost 5 bases and 4 bases respectively, with 11 bases between them. The CDR3 sequence is CAWFDSSYGYTF. The CDR3 nucleotides are TGTGCCTGGTTTGACTCCTCCTATGGCTACACCTTC.

The CDR3 nucleotides read TGTGCCAGCAGCTTAGCCGGGACAGTCAGCCAAGAGACCCAGTACTTC. This encodes CASSLAGTVSQETQYF. V and J are TRBV7-2 and TRBJ2-5; 7 positions agree with TRBD1. The CDR3 is made up of 16 amino acids. CDR1 and CDR2 (germline): SGHTA, FQGNSA. J gave up 1 base and V 0 bases, and 5 bases lay outside the gene matches.

The V gene is TRBV5-1, the J gene TRBJ1-1; D gene ambiguous. Deletions cut 2 bases from V and 0 bases from J, with 8 bases between. The CDR3 has 14 residues. Germline assignment: CDR1 SGHRS and CDR2 YFSETQ. The CDR3 is CASSLQIMNTEAFF. The CDR3 region has the DNA TGCGCCAGCAGCTTACAGATTATGAACACTGAAGCTTTCTTT.

The chain has TRBV7-2 and TRBJ2-3; 9 bases map to TRBD2. V lost 3 bases, J lost 4 bases, and 5 bases stayed unmatched. CDR1 is SGHTA, CDR2 FQGNSA, per germline. The length of the CDR3 is 15 residues. The CDR3 here is CASSFLLAGADTQYF. The CDR3 DNA is TGTGCCAGCAGCTTCCTACTAGCGGGTGCAGATACGCAGTATTTT.

This clone was recorded a few times. The V and J genes are TRBV30 and TRBJ2-3; D might be TRBD2 (5 bases). This CDR3 contains 13 residues. The germline V and J ends were trimmed by 2 bases and 2 bases, with 8 bases remaining between them. CDR1 and CDR2 from the germline V gene are GTSNPN and SVGIG (reference sequence). CDR3 in DNA: TGTGCCTGGAGTTTGGGAGACACAGATACGCAGTATTTT. Translated: CAWSLGDTDTQYF.

The V and J genes are TRBV6-4 and TRBJ2-3; 11 bases align to TRBD2. The germline V gene has CDR1 MRHNA and CDR2 SNTAGT. The CDR3 is 17 amino acids. The V segment lost 4 bases and the J segment 3 bases; nucleotides outside the gene matches: 9. CDR3 DNA: TGTGCCAGCAGTGCCCTCGGGGCTAGCGGGGGGACAGATACGCAGTATTTT. Translated: CASSALGASGGTDTQYF.

V gene TRBV30 combines with J gene TRBJ1-4; D call uncertain. Trimming shortened V by 4 bases and J by 5 bases, and 8 bases separated the two germline ends. From germline, CDR1 is GTSNPN and CDR2 SVGIG (reference sequence). The CDR3 is made up of 12 amino acids. The CDR3 sequence is CAWNRVNEKLFF. CDR3 DNA: TGTGCCTGGAATAGAGTAAATGAAAAACTGTTTTTT.

This clone was found a few times. V gene TRBV29-1 combines with J gene TRBJ1-1; the match to TRBD1 covers 7 bases. Germline assignment: CDR1 SQVTM and CDR2 ANQGSEA. The CDR3 spans 13 residues. V was clipped by 6 bases and J by 0 bases; unmatched bases: 4. Written as DNA, the CDR3 is TGCAGCGTCTCAGGGGGGTTGAACACTGAAGCTTTCTTT. It yields the protein CSVSGGLNTEAFF. Using reference TRBV29-1 and TRBJ1-1 for the parts outside the CDR3, the full variable domain is SAVISQKPSRDICQRGTSLTIQCQVDSQVTMMFWYRQQPGQSLTLIATANQGSEATYESGFVIDKFPISRPNLTFSTLTVSNMSPEDSSIYLCSVSGGLNTEAFFGQGTRLTVV.

The gene calls are TRBV9 and TRBJ2-2; D might be TRBD1 or TRBD2, each matching 5 bases. This CDR3 comprises 14 residues. The V gene lost 0 bases and the J gene lost 3 bases, with 6 bases spanning the gap. CDR1 and CDR2 from the germline V gene are SGDLS and YYNGEE. The CDR3 bases are TGTGCCAGCAGCGTAGTGGGGGACACCGGGGAGCTGTTTTTT. Its translation is CASSVVGDTGELFF.

This clone was seen only a few times. The V call is TRBV30, the J call TRBJ2-6, with 13 bases that match TRBD2. V lost 3 bases to trimming and J lost 0 bases; unmatched junction nucleotides: 5. The V gene's germline CDR1 is GTSNPN and CDR2 SVGIG (reference sequence). This CDR3 is 18 amino acids long. The CDR3 region is CAWRGTSGVPSGANVLTF. CDR3 DNA: TGTGCCTGGAGGGGGACTAGCGGGGTGCCCTCTGGGGCCAACGTCCTGACTTTC.

The J gene is TRBJ1-6, the V gene TRBV7-9; TRBD1 agrees at 7 bases. There are 16 residues in the CDR3. The junction had 7 bases not matched to a gene; V was cut back by 2 bases and J by 6 bases. The V gene's germline CDR1 is SEHNR and CDR2 FQNEAQ (reference sequence). CDR3 nucleotide sequence: TGTGCCAGCAGCTTATCTTCAGGGGGAAGTAATTCACCCCTCCACTTT. Protein product: CASSLSSGGSNSPLHF.

The CDR3 sequence: CASSVGDSLQETQYF. For the CDR3, the DNA is TGCGCCAGCAGCGTCGGGGACAGCCTCCAAGAGACCCAGTACTTC. V gene TRBV5-1 combines with J gene TRBJ2-5, with TRBD1 matching over 7 bases. CDR1 SGHRS and CDR2 YFSETQ come from the germline V gene. V lost 4 bases, J lost 1 base, and 7 bases stayed unmatched. The CDR3 is made up of 15 amino acids. Full variable domain (remainder filled in from reference TRBV5-1 and TRBJ2-5): KAGVTQTPRYLIKTRGQQVTLSCSPISGHRSVSWYQQTPGQGLQFLFEYFSETQRNKGNFPGRFSGRQFSNSRSEMNVSTLELGDSALYLCASSVGDSLQETQYFGPGTRLLVL.

This clone has only a few counts. The chain has TRBV29-1 and TRBJ2-2; D is uncertain. Germline CDR1 is SQVTM and CDR2 is ANQGSEA. CDR3 size: 12 residues. V gave up 6 bases and J gave up 6 bases, with 11 bases separating them. The chain's CDR3 is CSVSGSPGELFF. The DNA for the CDR3 is TGCAGCGTGTCCGGGTCTCCCGGGGAGCTGTTTTTT.

A few counts support this clone. The V and J genes are TRBV19 and TRBJ2-7; 9 nucleotides line up with TRBD1. Germline CDR1 and CDR2: LNHDA and SQIVND (reference sequence). This CDR3 is 14 amino acids long. The J segment lost 7 bases and the V segment lost 6 bases, leaving 10 bases of the junction unmatched. The CDR3 DNA follows: TGTGCCAGTAGCCGCGCCGGGACAGGGTATGAGCAGTACTTC. Its protein is CASSRAGTGYEQYF.

This chain links TRBV30 with TRBJ1-1, with D unresolved. The CDR3 is 12 residues long. Trimming took 2 bases from V and 2 from J, leaving 6 bases between them. From germline, CDR1 is GTSNPN and CDR2 SVGIG (reference sequence). CDR3: CAWSPDNTEAFF. In nucleotides, the CDR3 is TGTGCCTGGAGTCCAGATAACACTGAAGCTTTCTTT.